At least ten counts were recorded for the clone carrying this TCR beta chain. Time point of the sample: longitudinal time-point 3. cDNA synthesis was performed by 5'RACE with 10-nucleotide random UMIs. TCRdb re-derived calls from the 5' RACE reads in MiXCR, one entry per CDR3 protein. The sample shows 84,000 or so distinct CDR3 sequences, 3.5% to 5.5% of them seen only once. This specimen belongs to a study of neurological immune-mediated disorders. This CDR3 region has 13 residues. V shed 6 bases and J shed 0 bases, with 3 bases lying between them. The sample consisted of PBMCs. The chain is built from TRBV12-3 or TRBV12-4 and TRBJ2-6; D not certain. The clonotype comes from a woman between 55 and 75 years old with multiple sclerosis. The CDR3: CASRVSGANVLTF. The CDR3 DNA reads as TGTGCCAGCAGGGTCTCTGGGGCCAACGTCCTGACTTTC.